This T cell receptor beta chain was recovered during a study of shared clonotypes between healthy human individuals. Study details: Per donor, three plates held CD4 naive cells, three held CD4 memory, two held CD8 naive and one held CD8 memory.

Investigators divided CD4+ cells into CD45RA+ naive and CD45RA-negative memory subsets. Whole-study findings and limits: Large depth notwithstanding, sorted-subset sequencing proved incomplete by rarefaction.

Assay used: immunoSEQ multiplex PCR; TCRdb lists only in-frame clones, some missing. The table has hundreds of thousands of clones, almost 97% seen once. Points on this clone: What it binds is not known.

V gave up 6 bases and J gave up 1 base, with 10 bases separating them. There are 14 residues in the CDR3. CDR1 is MGHRA, CDR2 YSYEKL, per germline. The chain recombines TRBV4-1 with TRBJ2-1; D gene unclear. The clonotype was recovered from a woman aged 25-40 years in good health. Material for sequencing was naive CD4+ T cells sorted from blood. Subset given: CD45RA+ positively selected. The CDR3 coding sequence is TGCGCCAGCAGTAAGGTGGGGTCCTACAATGAGCAGTTCTTC. Translating gives CASSKVGSYNEQFF.